This T cell receptor beta chain is drawn from a study of CD8 T cells in ankylosing spondylitis. The CDR3 contains 13 residues. Trimming cost V 5 bases and J 3 bases, with 11 bases left between them. CDR1 is SQVTM and CDR2 is ANQGSEA in the germline V gene. To note about this clonotype: Antigen: not known.

Making the TCR beta libraries involved quantitative 5'-RACE with molecular barcodes. MiXCR, run by TCRdb on the 5' RACE reads, gives a single entry per CDR3 protein. The sample shows 25,000 to 35,000 distinct CDR3 sequences, 12% to 15% of them seen only once. General study points: With a CD8+ phenotype, disease-linked clones were relatively rare in peripheral blood. Reports of some motif variants in reactive arthritis synovial fluid and blood predate this one.

The chain joins TRBV29-1 to TRBJ2-1; D possibly corresponds to TRBD1 (6 bases). This clonotype was obtained from a male donor with ankylosing spondylitis or in good health (not recorded which). Sequencing input: blood. Here the CDR3 DNA reads TGCAGCGTTCCTCAGGGGTTCTACAATGAGCAGTTCTTC. Its translation: CSVPQGFYNEQFF.